These T cell receptor beta chains were read from a single sample in a study of OX40 agonist ivuxolimab in advanced cancers. Using immunoSEQ multiplex PCR, the repertoire was profiled, and TCRdb retains in-frame clones only, with some absent. The table includes around 76,000 clones, 86% detected once. Here the sequenced sample was CD4+ or CD8+ T cells sorted from blood, taken in a trial of the OX40 agonist ivuxolimab. The receptors derive from an adult with an advanced solid tumor such as melanoma, head and neck, liver or kidney cancer. CDR3s include the opening cysteine and the closing phenylalanine or tryptophan. Each record gives: J gene, V gene, D gene, clone size, CDR3 DNA, CDR3 protein. D genes are given only for firm matches. Only part of the rows carry a size: once, few, many, or a class if the clone is expanded.

>TRBJ2-7|TRBV6-1|NA|NA
TGTGCCAGCAGTGAAGCCCGTGGGGACTACGAGCAGTACTTC
CASSEARGDYEQYF
>TRBJ1-2|TRBV6-7|TRBD1|NA
TGTGCCAGTACACAGGGGGCCGGGGGCTACACCTTC
CASTQGAGGYTF
>TRBJ2-1|TRBV7-2|NA|NA
TGTGCCAGCAGCTTACAGAATTACAATGAGCAGTTCTTC
CASSLQNYNEQFF
>TRBJ2-2|TRBV6-6|NA|NA
TGTGCCAGCAGCAAGGGGACTCAAAGGGGTGGGGAGCTGTTTTTT
CASSKGTQRGGELFF
>TRBJ2-2|TRBV5-1|TRBD1|NA
TGCGCCAGCAGCTTCCAACGACAGGGCCCGAGTTGGGACACCGGGGAGCTGTTTTTT
CASSFQRQGPSWDTGELFF
>TRBJ2-2|TRBV10-3|NA|NA
TGTGCCATCAGGATACAGGCTCCCGGGGAGCTGTTTTTT
CAIRIQAPGELFF
>TRBJ2-4|TRBV4-1|NA|NA
TGCGCCAGCAGCCAAGATCGGGGCCGCATTCAGTACTTC
CASSQDRGRIQYF
>TRBJ1-6|TRBV19|TRBD1|NA
TGTGCCACCCGGACAGGGCCATCAAATTCACCCCTCCACTTT
CATRTGPSNSPLHF
>TRBJ2-3|TRBV7-3|TRBD1|few
TGTGCCAGCAGCCTCGGACAGGGGCTTTTCACAGATACGCAGTATTTT
CASSLGQGLFTDTQYF
>TRBJ2-3|TRBV6-6|NA|NA
TGTGCCAGCAGATCCCCGACAGATACGCAGTATTTT
CASRSPTDTQYF
>TRBJ2-7|TRBV7-2|TRBD2|NA
TGTGCCAGCAGCTCCCAAAGCGGGGTCGAGCAGTACTTC
CASSSQSGVEQYF
>TRBJ2-2|TRBV10-1|NA|NA
TGCGCCAGCCAGGACTCAGGTCCGGGGGAGCTGTTTTTT
CASQDSGPGELFF
>TRBJ2-4|TRBV18|NA|NA
TGTGCCAGCTCACCTCCGATGGGAGCCAAAAACATTCAGTACTTC
CASSPPMGAKNIQYF
>TRBJ1-2|TRBV28|TRBD1|NA
TGTGCCAGCAGTTCCCCTACGACAGGGGGGAACTATGGCTACACCTTC
CASSSPTTGGNYGYTF
>TRBJ1-4|TRBV7-2|NA|NA
TGTGCCAGCAGCCCTTTAGGGAATGAAAAACTGTTTTTT
CASSPLGNEKLFF
>TRBJ2-3|TRBV5-6|NA|NA
TGTGCCAGCAGCTGGGCCTCTGCCCCCGATACGCAGTATTTT
CASSWASAPDTQYF
>TRBJ2-6|TRBV6-6|NA|NA
TGTGCCAGCAACAGGGCCCCTTCCTCTGGGGCCAACGTCCTGACTTTC
CASNRAPSSGANVLTF
>TRBJ2-7|TRBV29-1|TRBD1|medium-sized
TGCAGCGTTGTGGGACAGGGGAACGACGAGCAGTACTTC
CSVVGQGNDEQYF
>TRBJ2-5|TRBV6-1|TRBD1|NA
TGTGCCAGCATCCAAGACAGGGGAAGAGAGACCCAGTACTTC
CASIQDRGRETQYF
>TRBJ1-1|TRBV7-6|NA|NA
TGTGCCAGCAGCTTAAATCAGGGGCGCGGGGAAGCTTTCTTT
CASSLNQGRGEAFF
>TRBJ2-2|TRBV30|NA|NA
TGTGCCTGGAGGGGGCAGGGAACCGGGGAGCTGTTTTTT
CAWRGQGTGELFF
>TRBJ2-2|TRBV5-1|NA|NA
TGCGCCAGCAGCCTTGGGAGTGCGAACACCGGGGAGCTGTTTTTT
CASSLGSANTGELFF
>TRBJ2-7|TRBV6-6|NA|NA
TGTGCCAGCAGTTGGGTCAGGGGTATCGAGCAGTACTTC
CASSWVRGIEQYF
>TRBJ1-2|TRBV28|TRBD1|few
TGTGCCAGCAGTGAGCCGGACAGGGACCGGGGCTACACCTTC
CASSEPDRDRGYTF
>TRBJ2-1|TRBV27|TRBD1|NA
TGTGCCAGCAATTCAGGGGGCGGGAACCCCTACAATGAGCAGTTCTTC
CASNSGGGNPYNEQFF
>TRBJ2-5|TRBV6-5|NA|NA
TGTGCCAGCAGTTACTCGACACTCCAAGAGACCCAGTACTTC
CASSYSTLQETQYF
>TRBJ2-7|TRBV5-3|TRBD2|once
TGTGCCAGAAGCGGGCCCCCCCCGCGGGGGTCTTTCGAGCAGTACTTC
CARSGPPPRGSFEQYF
>TRBJ1-5|TRBV6-5|TRBD1|NA
TGTGCCAGCAGTTACCTCCACAGGGGGCAGCCCCAGCATTTT
CASSYLHRGQPQHF
>TRBJ1-2|TRBV5-5|NA|once
TGTGCCAGCAGCTGGACGGCTGGGGAGGTATACTATGGCTACACCTTC
CASSWTAGEVYYGYTF
>TRBJ1-1|TRBV28|NA|NA
TGTGCCAGCAGAACACAATTCAGGGGTGCCGGTGGTTACACTGAAGCTTTCTTT
CASRTQFRGAGGYTEAFF
>TRBJ2-7|TRBV7-2|NA|NA
TGTGCCAGCAGCTTGGCAGGGGCAGCCTACGAGCAGTACTTC
CASSLAGAAYEQYF
>TRBJ2-3|TRBV4-3|TRBD2|NA
TGCGCCAGCAGCCAAGATGTGCGGGGGGGCGGAGATACGCAGTATTTT
CASSQDVRGGGDTQYF
>TRBJ2-3|TRBV5-6|NA|once
TGTGCCAGCAGCTTCAGGGGAACAGATACGCAGTATTTT
CASSFRGTDTQYF
>TRBJ2-1|TRBV9|TRBD2|NA
TGTGCCAGCAGCGTAGGTAATCCAGCGGGGGGGAATGAGCAGTTCTTC
CASSVGNPAGGNEQFF
>TRBJ1-2|TRBV6-1|NA|NA
TGTGCCAGCCCTCTGGAGGCCAGCACTAACTATGGCTACACCTTC
CASPLEASTNYGYTF
>TRBJ1-6|TRBV7-2|NA|NA
TGTGCCAGCAGCTTAAACCCCACGCAGGTCTATAATTCACCCCTCCACTTT
CASSLNPTQVYNSPLHF
>TRBJ2-1|TRBV5-4|TRBD2|NA
TGTGCCAGCAGCTTGGGGACTAGCGGAAGGACCTACAATGAGCAGTTCTTC
CASSLGTSGRTYNEQFF
>TRBJ2-3|TRBV18|TRBD2|NA
TGTGCCAGCTCCCTCTCGAGCGGGACCGGCACAGATACGCAGTATTTT
CASSLSSGTGTDTQYF
>TRBJ2-3|TRBV5-4|TRBD1|NA
TGTGCCAGCAGCCCCGGACAGGGCCTTTACACAGATACGCAGTATTTT
CASSPGQGLYTDTQYF
>TRBJ1-2|TRBV5-6|NA|NA
TGTGCCAGCAGCTTGGCAGGGGAGGACTATGGCTACACCTTC
CASSLAGEDYGYTF
>TRBJ1-2|TRBV30|NA|once
TGTGCCTGGAGTGTAACAGGGAGGGTAAACTATGGCTACACCTTC
CAWSVTGRVNYGYTF
>TRBJ1-2|TRBV2|TRBD1|NA
TGTGCCAGCAGTCCTGGACAGGGACCATATGGCTACACCTTC
CASSPGQGPYGYTF
>TRBJ2-2|TRBV19|TRBD1|NA
TGTGCCAGTAGCCCCGGGACAGGGGTCACCGGGGAGCTGTTTTTT
CASSPGTGVTGELFF
>TRBJ2-1|TRBV15|TRBD2|NA
TGTGCCACCAGCAGGCGGGGGGGCGACCCTTACAATGAGCAGTTCTTC
CATSRRGGDPYNEQFF
>TRBJ2-1|TRBV4-2|TRBD2|NA
TGTGCCAGCAGCCCGACTAGCGGAATGTACAATGAGCAGTTCTTC
CASSPTSGMYNEQFF
>TRBJ2-7|TRBV30|TRBD1|NA
TGTGCCTGTGGGAAAGGGACAGGCTTCTCCTACGAGCAGTACTTC
CACGKGTGFSYEQYF
>TRBJ2-1|TRBV6-1|TRBD1|NA
TGTGCCAGCAGTCAGGGGACAGGGCCCTACAATGAGCAGTTCTTC
CASSQGTGPYNEQFF
>TRBJ1-2|TRBV5-4|NA|NA
TGTGCCAGCAGCTTGGATGACGGTTTCGGCTACACCTTC
CASSLDDGFGYTF
>TRBJ2-7|TRBV5-1|NA|NA
TGCGCCAGCAGCTACGGGACATCCCCCTTATACGAGCAGTACTTC
CASSYGTSPLYEQYF
>TRBJ2-1|TRBV7-3|NA|NA
NA
CASVSLGRGWDFGNEQFF